Listed below are T cell receptor beta chains from one sample, sequenced in a study of blood T cell repertoires in COVID-19. TCRdb's copy holds only in-frame clones and misses some; the assay was immunoSEQ multiplex PCR. The sample records some 62,000 clones, over 60% being singletons. The sequencing input was peripheral blood. The receptors come from a human donor in a cohort sampled during active COVID-19. The CDR3 runs from the conserved cysteine through the conserved F or W. The D gene is left open where the match is weak. For some rows the clone size is stated as once, few or many, or as a class when expanded; others skip it.

TRBV30	-	TRBJ2-2	-	CAWKPRGRANTGELFF	TGTGCCTGGAAACCCCGGGGGAGAGCGAACACCGGGGAGCTGTTTTTT
TRBV6-2/TRBV6-3	-	TRBJ2-5	-	CASSYSNSVRETQYF	TGTGCCAGCAGTTACTCCAATAGTGTCCGAGAGACCCAGTACTTC
TRBV5-6	-	TRBJ2-5	TRBD2	CASSLVLAGGPQTQYF	TGTGCCAGCAGCTTGGTGTTAGCGGGGGGGCCACAGACCCAGTACTTC
TRBV2	-	TRBJ1-2	-	CASSEWSDQNYGYTF	TGTGCCAGCAGTGAATGGTCAGATCAGAACTATGGCTACACCTTC
TRBV23-1	-	TRBJ2-3	TRBD2	CASSQGRGEFDTQYF	TGCGCCAGCAGTCAAGGTCGGGGGGAATTCGATACGCAGTATTTT
TRBV4-1	-	TRBJ1-2	TRBD1	CASSSPKSGTGEGYTF	TGCGCCAGCAGCTCGCCAAAATCCGGGACAGGGGAAGGCTACACCTTC
TRBV25-1	-	TRBJ1-2	-	CASSESRPAGDYTF	TGTGCCAGCAGTGAGTCTCGACCCGCGGGCGACTACACCTTC
TRBV11-2	once	TRBJ2-7	TRBD2	CASSLGLAGSSGTYEQYF	TGTGCCAGCAGCTTAGGGCTAGCGGGGTCCTCTGGGACCTACGAGCAGTACTTC
TRBV10-2	-	TRBJ1-6	TRBD1	CASSVEQGARSPLHF	TGCGCCAGCAGTGTAGAACAGGGGGCGCGATCACCCCTCCACTTT
TRBV4-2	-	TRBJ1-5	-	CASSQAQGQPQHF	TGTGCCAGCAGCCAGGCACAGGGTCAGCCCCAGCATTTT
TRBV28	-	TRBJ1-2	-	CATFRGSANYGYTF	TGTGCCACCTTCAGAGGATCTGCTAACTATGGCTACACCTTC
TRBV28	-	TRBJ2-1	-	CASSLGRENEQFF	TGTGCCAGCAGTTTAGGGCGAGAAAATGAGCAGTTCTTC
TRBV25-1	-	TRBJ2-7	-	CASSGPLPYEQYF	TGTGCCAGCAGTGGGCCTCTGCCCTACGAGCAGTACTTC
TRBV5-1	-	TRBJ1-6	TRBD1	CASSLAGQADSPLHF	TGCGCCAGCAGCTTGGCGGGACAGGCAGATTCACCCCTCCACTTT
TRBV7-2	once	TRBJ1-5	-	CASSPGENPNQPQHF	TGTGCCAGCAGTCCGGGGGAAAATCCGAATCAGCCCCAGCATTTT
TRBV2	-	TRBJ2-7	TRBD1	CASSLNRGPNEQYF	TGTGCCAGCAGTTTAAACAGGGGACCCAACGAGCAGTACTTC
TRBV3-1/TRBV3-2	-	TRBJ1-6	TRBD1	CASSQGVVGQINSPLHF	TGTGCCAGCAGCCAAGGCGTCGTGGGACAGATTAATTCACCCCTCCACTTT
TRBV6-2/TRBV6-3	-	TRBJ1-1	-	CASSYTIQGEAFF	TGTGCCAGCAGTTACACTATACAGGGTGAAGCTTTCTTT
TRBV3-1/TRBV3-2	-	TRBJ2-3	TRBD2	CASSGEGGADTQYF	TGTGCCAGCAGCGGGGAGGGAGGGGCAGATACGCAGTATTTT
TRBV2	-	TRBJ2-7	TRBD2	CASSEYGGGPYEQYF	TGTGCCAGCAGTGAATATGGCGGGGGACCCTACGAGCAGTACTTC
TRBV2	-	TRBJ2-1	-	CASSDNFGTSNEQFF	TGTGCCAGCAGTGACAATTTTGGGACAAGCAATGAGCAGTTCTTC
TRBV7-8	-	TRBJ2-3	-	CASRRQSTDTQYF	TGTGCCAGCAGACGACAGAGCACAGATACGCAGTATTTT
TRBV3-1/TRBV3-2	once	TRBJ2-6	-	CASSQVEQGPSGANVLTF	TGTGCCAGCAGCCAAGTTGAACAGGGACCCTCTGGGGCCAACGTCCTGACTTTC
TRBV5-5	-	TRBJ1-1	-	CASRVDIPTEAFF	TGTGCCAGCAGGGTCGACATCCCCACTGAAGCTTTCTTT
TRBV6-5	-	TRBJ2-1	-	CASRVVGGLHEQFF	TGTGCCAGCAGGGTAGTCGGGGGTTTGCATGAGCAGTTCTTC
TRBV5-1	few	TRBJ2-1	TRBD1	CASTDPGTGSYNEQFF	TGCGCCAGCACCGACCCCGGGACAGGGAGCTACAATGAGCAGTTCTTC
TRBV7-8	-	TRBJ2-7	-	CASSLTGDYEQYF	TGTGCCAGCAGCTTGACGGGGGACTACGAGCAGTACTTC
TRBV28	few	TRBJ2-7	-	CASGGYEQYF	TGTGCCAGCGGCGGTTACGAGCAGTACTTC
TRBV23-1	-	TRBJ2-1	TRBD2	CASSQWGGPFYNEQFF	TGCGCCAGCAGTCAATGGGGGGGTCCTTTCTACAATGAGCAGTTCTTC
TRBV19	-	TRBJ2-3	-	CASSITHRGTDTQYF	TGTGCCAGTAGTATTACCCACAGGGGCACAGATACGCAGTATTTT
TRBV9	-	TRBJ2-1	-	CASSAARQSNEQFF	TGTGCCAGCAGCGCGGCGCGGCAGTCCAATGAGCAGTTCTTC
TRBV15	-	TRBJ2-1	-	CATSRVGGREQFF	TGTGCCACCAGCAGAGTAGGAGGGCGTGAGCAGTTCTTC
TRBV10-2	-	TRBJ2-3	TRBD2	CARSGGADDTQYF	TGCGCCAGAAGCGGGGGGGCCGATGATACGCAGTATTTT
TRBV5-1	-	TRBJ2-2	TRBD1	CASSPRTGSANTGELFF	TGCGCCAGCAGCCCCCGGACAGGGTCGGCGAACACCGGGGAGCTGTTTTTT
TRBV15	-	TRBJ1-5	-	CATSIDTGFDQPQHF	TGTGCCACCAGCATCGATACAGGGTTCGATCAGCCCCAGCATTTT
TRBV19	-	TRBJ1-5	TRBD1	CASSNNRGEPQHF	TGTGCCAGTAGTAATAACAGGGGGGAGCCCCAGCATTTT
TRBV4-2	-	TRBJ2-1	TRBD2	CASSQVTRTSSSYNEQFF	TGTGCCAGCAGCCAAGTAACTAGGACTAGCAGCTCCTACAATGAGCAGTTCTTC
TRBV25-1	once	TRBJ2-7	-	CASSPGQTYEQYF	TGTGCCAGCTCCCCGGGACAAACCTACGAGCAGTACTTC
TRBV7-6	-	TRBJ2-1	TRBD2	CASSFTTAAGGTYNEQFF	TGTGCCAGCAGCTTCACAACGGCGGCGGGGGGGACTTACAATGAGCAGTTCTTC
TRBV28	-	TRBJ1-2	-	CASSLSRVNYGYTF	TGTGCCAGCAGTTTATCTCGGGTTAACTATGGCTACACCTTC
TRBV5-5	-	TRBJ2-1	-	CASSLASYNEQFF	TGTGCCAGCAGCTTGGCCTCTTACAATGAGCAGTTCTTC
TRBV6-2/TRBV6-3	-	TRBJ1-5	TRBD1	CASSYVSGTGLTGNQPQHF	TGTGCCAGCAGTTACGTGTCCGGGACAGGGCTGACTGGGAATCAGCCCCAGCATTTT
TRBV6-2/TRBV6-3	-	TRBJ2-7	-	CASSPRRGDYEQYF	TGTGCCAGCAGTCCCCGGCGGGGTGACTACGAGCAGTACTTC